This TCR beta chain was observed in a study of identical twins. Only healthy Caucasians were enrolled as donors. CDR3 length: 18 amino acids. Per the germline V gene, CDR1 is SNHLY and CDR2 is FYNNEI. J gave up 5 bases and V 2 bases, and 15 bases lay outside the gene matches. MiXCR, applied by TCRdb to the 5' RACE reads, yields one record per CDR3 protein. The sample consists of some 1,600,000 distinct CDR3 sequences, less than 35% of them appearing once. V gene TRBV2 combines with J gene TRBJ1-2; TRBD1 matches at 9 bases. Sequenced: cord blood. This receptor was taken from a newborn girl in good health. CDR3 residues: CASSEIARGQGDRYGYTF. The CDR3 coding sequence is TGTGCCAGCAGTGAAATCGCTCGGGGACAGGGTGATCGGTATGGCTACACCTTC.